These T cell receptor beta chains were read from a single sample in a study of neurological immune-mediated disorders. Using its own MiXCR run on the 5' RACE reads, TCRdb lists one record per CDR3 protein. In the table there are roughly 48,000 distinct CDR3 sequences, over 20% of which are singletons. Material for sequencing was PBMCs. These receptors all stem from an older woman in good health. The CDR3 runs from the conserved cysteine through the conserved F or W. D genes are given only for firm matches. The size field is filled for only some rows; it gives once, few, many or a size class.

J gene: TRBJ2-2
clone size: .
V gene: TRBV4-1
D gene: .
CDR3 DNA: TGCGCCAGCAGCCAAGAGGTTAAGTCCCCCGGGGAGCTGTTTTTT
CDR3 protein: CASSQEVKSPGELFF

J gene: TRBJ2-3
clone size: .
V gene: TRBV4-1
D gene: .
CDR3 DNA: TGCGCCAGCAGCCAAGAAATTAGCTGGGGCCGCACAGATACGCAGTATTTT
CDR3 protein: CASSQEISWGRTDTQYF

J gene: TRBJ1-1
clone size: many
V gene: TRBV9
D gene: .
CDR3 DNA: TGTGCCAGCAGCGTAGGGTGGAGGGCGGATATCGGCACTGAAGCTTTCTTT
CDR3 protein: CASSVGWRADIGTEAFF

J gene: TRBJ2-1
clone size: many
V gene: TRBV5-1
D gene: .
CDR3 DNA: TGCGCCAGCAGCTCCCTCCCTGGACCGAACTCCTACAATGAGCAGTTCTTC
CDR3 protein: CASSSLPGPNSYNEQFF

J gene: TRBJ2-5
clone size: many
V gene: TRBV6-2/TRBV6-3
D gene: TRBD2
CDR3 DNA: TGTGCCAGCAGTTACTCGCTAGCGGGGAGTGAGACCCAGTACTTC
CDR3 protein: CASSYSLAGSETQYF

J gene: TRBJ2-3
clone size: .
V gene: TRBV7-2
D gene: .
CDR3 DNA: TGTGCCAGCACCTTAACAGGGTCTCGGAATACGCAGTATTTT
CDR3 protein: CASTLTGSRNTQYF

J gene: TRBJ2-7
clone size: many
V gene: TRBV4-1
D gene: TRBD1
CDR3 DNA: TGCGCCAGCAGCCCGATCGGTCGGACAGGGGCCTACGAGCAGTACTTC
CDR3 protein: CASSPIGRTGAYEQYF

J gene: TRBJ2-1
clone size: many
V gene: TRBV12-3/TRBV12-4
D gene: TRBD2
CDR3 DNA: TGTGCCAGCAGTTTGGCGGGAGTGGGGAATGAGCAGTTCTTC
CDR3 protein: CASSLAGVGNEQFF

J gene: TRBJ2-2
clone size: .
V gene: TRBV5-1
D gene: .
CDR3 DNA: TGCGCCAGCAGCTTGTGCCAGGGATACACCGGGGAGCTGTTTTTT
CDR3 protein: CASSLCQGYTGELFF

J gene: TRBJ2-7
clone size: many
V gene: TRBV20-1
D gene: TRBD2
CDR3 DNA: TGCAGTGCTAGACCTAGCGGGTGGAGCTCCTACGAGCAGTACTTC
CDR3 protein: CSARPSGWSSYEQYF

J gene: TRBJ2-3
clone size: many
V gene: TRBV12-3/TRBV12-4
D gene: .
CDR3 DNA: TGTGCCAGCAGTATCACATACAGGGATGGCGCAGATACGCAGTATTTT
CDR3 protein: CASSITYRDGADTQYF

J gene: TRBJ2-5
clone size: .
V gene: TRBV19
D gene: TRBD1
CDR3 DNA: TGTGCCAGTAGTATCAACAGGGGCCAAGAGACCCAGTACTTC
CDR3 protein: CASSINRGQETQYF

J gene: TRBJ2-1
clone size: .
V gene: TRBV5-1
D gene: TRBD2
CDR3 DNA: TGCGCCAGCAGCTTGGATGGGACTAGCGGAACCAATGAGCAGTTCTTC
CDR3 protein: CASSLDGTSGTNEQFF

J gene: TRBJ2-1
clone size: .
V gene: TRBV10-3
D gene: TRBD2
CDR3 DNA: TGTGCCATCACTCGAAGCGGGGGGGCTGACAATGAGCAGTTCTTC
CDR3 protein: CAITRSGGADNEQFF

J gene: TRBJ2-7
clone size: .
V gene: TRBV6-1
D gene: .
CDR3 DNA: TGTGCCAGCAGAGCAGGGGTGGACTGCGAGCAGTACTTC
CDR3 protein: CASRAGVDCEQYF

J gene: TRBJ1-1
clone size: many
V gene: TRBV11-2
D gene: .
CDR3 DNA: TGTGCCAGCCCCCCAGGGGTCACTGAAGCTTTCTTT
CDR3 protein: CASPPGVTEAFF

J gene: TRBJ1-1
clone size: few
V gene: TRBV20-1
D gene: TRBD1
CDR3 DNA: TGCAGTGCCACCGGGACAGTCTTCCTCGGTGAAGCTTTCTTT
CDR3 protein: CSATGTVFLGEAFF

J gene: TRBJ2-1
clone size: many
V gene: TRBV5-1
D gene: TRBD1
CDR3 DNA: TGCGCCAGCAGCTTGGAGGGACAGTCATACAATGAGCAGTTCTTC
CDR3 protein: CASSLEGQSYNEQFF

J gene: TRBJ1-1
clone size: many
V gene: TRBV20-1
D gene: .
CDR3 DNA: TGCAGTGCCCAAGGCGTAGGTGGCACTGAAGCTTTCTTT
CDR3 protein: CSAQGVGGTEAFF

J gene: TRBJ2-3
clone size: many
V gene: TRBV7-6
D gene: TRBD2
CDR3 DNA: TGTGCCAGCAGCCCCGACCCAGGGACTAGCGGCACAGATACGCAGTATTTT
CDR3 protein: CASSPDPGTSGTDTQYF